This T cell receptor beta chain was captured in a study of vaccination and CD4 T cells after COVID-19. V lost 4 bases to trimming and J lost 1 base, with 8 bases between them. The CDR3 consists of 14 residues. The treatment denotes: roughly 11-day PBMC culture with coronavirus spike peptide pools or control peptides (ViraFEST assay). Under the ViraFEST approach, antigen-specific T cells were expanded with peptide pools and TCRs subsequently sequenced. Positive PCR dates ranged from March to December 2020; these dates predated US Alpha, Beta and Delta variants. Study-wide points: In convalescent patients, a median around 89% of reactive clones appeared only post-vaccination.

To note about this clonotype: The antigen remains unidentified.

The Oncomine TCR Beta short-read assay sequenced DNA from cultured CD4+ T cells. TCRdb analysed the PCR reads with MiXCR anew, one entry per CDR3 protein. The data show approximately 15,000 distinct CDR3 sequences, less than 70% seen once. The receptor was isolated from a human donor who had recovered from COVID-19. Sequencing used CD4+ T cells from blood, cultured in vitro, obtained before SARS-CoV-2 vaccination. The gene calls are TRBV12-3 or TRBV12-4 and TRBJ1-5, with no clear D. This CDR3 reads CASSWADSNQPQHF. For the CDR3, the DNA is TGTGCCAGCAGTTGGGCTGACAGCAATCAGCCCCAGCATTTT.